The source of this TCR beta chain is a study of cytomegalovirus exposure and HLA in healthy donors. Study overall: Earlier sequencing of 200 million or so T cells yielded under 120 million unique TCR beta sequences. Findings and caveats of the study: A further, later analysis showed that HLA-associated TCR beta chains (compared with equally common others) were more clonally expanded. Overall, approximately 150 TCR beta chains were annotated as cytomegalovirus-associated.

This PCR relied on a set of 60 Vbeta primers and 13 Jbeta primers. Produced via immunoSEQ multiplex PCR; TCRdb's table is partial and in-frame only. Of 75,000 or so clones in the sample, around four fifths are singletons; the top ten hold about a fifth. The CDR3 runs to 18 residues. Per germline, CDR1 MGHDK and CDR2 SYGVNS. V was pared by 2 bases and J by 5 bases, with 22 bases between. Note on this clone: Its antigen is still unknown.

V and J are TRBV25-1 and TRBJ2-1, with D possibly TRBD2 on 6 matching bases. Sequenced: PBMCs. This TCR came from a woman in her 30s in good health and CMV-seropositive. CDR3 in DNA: TGTGCCAGCAGTGAAGGTCCGGGACTCTTGCCACCCCACAATGAGCAGTTCTTC. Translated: CASSEGPGLLPPHNEQFF.